Listed below are T cell receptor beta chains from one sample, sequenced in a study of blood T cells in healthy people across ages. TCRdb ran MiXCR on the 5' RACE reads and lists one entry per CDR3 protein. In the table there are 700,000 to 850,000 distinct CDR3 sequences, about 55% of which are singletons. Sequenced: blood. The receptors derive from a man of 80 years or more in good health. CDR3s leave out the opening cysteine and the closing phenylalanine or tryptophan. Clone size is shown for a subset of rows, as once, few, many or a class of expanded clone.

CDR3: ASSWVAGRNIQY
size: NA
J: TRBJ2-4
V: TRBV5-1

CDR3: AASAPSKGNEQY
size: NA
J: TRBJ2-5
V: TRBV24-1

CDR3: ASSPTRTSGKHEQY
size: few
J: TRBJ2-7
V: TRBV7-2

CDR3: ASSSPEQGVYEQY
size: NA
J: TRBJ2-7
V: TRBV4-1

CDR3: ASSEVGLGYEQY
size: NA
J: NA
V: TRBV2

CDR3: SVRDRNYQPQH
size: NA
J: TRBJ1-5
V: TRBV29-1

CDR3: SVDSRDRNYGYT
size: NA
J: TRBJ1-2
V: TRBV29-1

CDR3: SAPGQVLRTSTDTQY
size: NA
J: TRBJ2-3
V: TRBV20-1

CDR3: ASSPGWRAGGYGYT
size: few
J: TRBJ1-2
V: TRBV7-2

CDR3: SVRGSYEQY
size: many
J: TRBJ2-7
V: TRBV29-1

CDR3: SARVGELAGVTQY
size: NA
J: TRBJ2-5
V: TRBV20-1

CDR3: SARAGGNTGELF
size: NA
J: TRBJ2-2
V: TRBV20-1

CDR3: ASSFYPGTSGTTDTQY
size: NA
J: TRBJ2-3
V: TRBV11-2

CDR3: SARDLVGTNYGYT
size: NA
J: TRBJ1-2
V: TRBV20-1

CDR3: ASSSPRSGYT
size: NA
J: TRBJ1-2
V: TRBV27

CDR3: ASSPGEGRTDTQY
size: NA
J: TRBJ2-3
V: TRBV27

CDR3: AISGGRSYT
size: NA
J: TRBJ1-2
V: TRBV10-3

CDR3: ASSLIAGGPDEQY
size: NA
J: TRBJ2-7
V: TRBV7-6

CDR3: ASSIGLAYEQY
size: few
J: TRBJ2-7
V: TRBV6-6

CDR3: ATSRDQASGSITGELF
size: few
J: TRBJ2-2
V: TRBV15

CDR3: SARDFPAAKTQY
size: once
J: TRBJ2-5
V: TRBV20-1

CDR3: SARGVGEQF
size: few
J: TRBJ2-1
V: TRBV20-1

CDR3: ASSLKTENEQY
size: few
J: TRBJ2-7
V: TRBV7-2

CDR3: ASSLGTGSNAEAF
size: NA
J: TRBJ1-1
V: TRBV5-1

CDR3: ATSRAVGRATANYGYT
size: NA
J: TRBJ1-2
V: TRBV15

CDR3: ASGPGVGENIQY
size: NA
J: TRBJ2-4
V: TRBV5-1

CDR3: ASSGTSGHVNEQF
size: NA
J: TRBJ2-1
V: TRBV9

CDR3: ATSRTTDSNQPQH
size: NA
J: TRBJ1-5
V: TRBV15

CDR3: ASSRGLAGVGSYNEQF
size: NA
J: TRBJ2-1
V: TRBV3-1

CDR3: ASSYSGGGGQPQH
size: NA
J: TRBJ1-5
V: TRBV6-5

CDR3: ASSAGTDRYGYT
size: NA
J: TRBJ1-2
V: TRBV5-1

CDR3: ASIPGDRGYNEQF
size: NA
J: TRBJ2-1
V: TRBV28

CDR3: ASSRRADYGYT
size: few
J: TRBJ1-2
V: TRBV7-3

CDR3: ASSSGLAAKNIQY
size: NA
J: TRBJ2-4
V: TRBV5-1

CDR3: ASSYSSGWNVEQF
size: NA
J: TRBJ2-1
V: TRBV6-6

CDR3: ATSDPGTDNAYNEQF
size: NA
J: TRBJ2-1
V: TRBV24-1

CDR3: ASRGGGNYGYT
size: NA
J: TRBJ1-2
V: TRBV25-1

CDR3: ASSQVGTRSLYEQY
size: NA
J: TRBJ2-7
V: TRBV4-1

CDR3: ASSRTGGFQPQH
size: NA
J: TRBJ1-5
V: TRBV27

CDR3: ATQREARSKEQF
size: NA
J: TRBJ2-1
V: TRBV7-2

CDR3: ASSQELAGSPNEQF
size: NA
J: TRBJ2-1
V: TRBV4-1

CDR3: ATSDSMNGYT
size: NA
J: TRBJ1-2
V: TRBV24-1

CDR3: ATSKRGSTDTQY
size: once
J: TRBJ2-3
V: TRBV15

CDR3: ASSFQHYGYT
size: few
J: TRBJ1-2
V: TRBV7-2

CDR3: TSRTSGKSYGEQY
size: NA
J: NA
V: TRBV5-1

CDR3: ASSAPGRNEQF
size: many
J: TRBJ2-1
V: TRBV11-2

CDR3: ASSLMGLAGGPNEQF
size: few
J: TRBJ2-1
V: TRBV7-3

CDR3: ASSSDDRAYEQY
size: NA
J: TRBJ2-7
V: TRBV7-9

CDR3: ASSLVGSERETQY
size: few
J: TRBJ2-5
V: TRBV5-1

CDR3: ASSSPWDGGRSYT
size: few
J: TRBJ1-2
V: TRBV6-5

CDR3: ASSLVNSNQPQH
size: once
J: TRBJ1-5
V: TRBV11-2

CDR3: ASSPQSGARGYT
size: NA
J: TRBJ1-2
V: TRBV3-1

CDR3: ASSMTLAMGTQY
size: once
J: TRBJ2-3
V: TRBV28